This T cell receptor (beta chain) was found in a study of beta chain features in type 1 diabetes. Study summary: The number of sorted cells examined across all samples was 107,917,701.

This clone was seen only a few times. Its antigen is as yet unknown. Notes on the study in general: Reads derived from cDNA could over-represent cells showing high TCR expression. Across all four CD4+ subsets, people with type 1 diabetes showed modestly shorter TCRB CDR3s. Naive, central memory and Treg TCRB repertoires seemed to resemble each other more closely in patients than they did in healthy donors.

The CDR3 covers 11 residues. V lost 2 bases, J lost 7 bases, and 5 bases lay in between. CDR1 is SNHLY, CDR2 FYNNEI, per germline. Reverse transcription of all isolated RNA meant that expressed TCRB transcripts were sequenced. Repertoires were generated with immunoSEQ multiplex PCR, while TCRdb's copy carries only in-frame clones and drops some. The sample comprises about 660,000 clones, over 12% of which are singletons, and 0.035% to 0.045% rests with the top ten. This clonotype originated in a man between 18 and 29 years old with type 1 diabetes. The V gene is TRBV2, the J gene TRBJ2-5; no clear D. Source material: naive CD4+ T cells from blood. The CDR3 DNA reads TGTGCCAGCAGTGAATGGTTGACCCAGTACTTC. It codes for CASSEWLTQYF.